This TCR beta chain was documented in a study of blood T cell repertoires in COVID-19. Study-wide background: T cells, B-cell-depleted T cells, or PBMCs supplied cDNA or gDNA.

The V gene's germline CDR1 is SEHNR and CDR2 FQNEAQ (reference sequence). CDR3 length: 15 amino acids. Trimming pared 5 bases from V and 5 bases from J, leaving 19 bases between. Original methodology: It was from reference gene primer amplification that nucleated cell counts were estimated. Using immunoSEQ multiplex PCR, the repertoire was profiled, and TCRdb retains in-frame clones only, with some absent. V and J calls and clone size are copied from that table; D and trimming were computed from the DNA. This sample has tens of thousands of clones, with just under 90% found just once. This sequence joins TRBV7-9 and TRBJ2-7, with a weak D call TRBD1 (7 bases). The receptor comes from a man aged 80 or over with active or convalescent COVID-19. Sequencing was performed on peripheral blood. The CDR3 loop reads CASSPGSGGGDEQYF. CDR3 sequence (DNA): TGTGCCAGCAGCCCCGGGTCAGGGGGAGGCGACGAGCAGTACTTC.